This is a list of T cell receptor beta chains from one sample in a study of Graves' ophthalmopathy and Graves' hyperthyroidism. MiXCR was run by TCRdb on the multiplex PCR reads, yielding one entry per CDR3 protein. The table shows about 660,000 distinct CDR3 sequences, with 35% to 50% occurring only once. The sequenced sample consisted of peripheral blood. The receptors stem from an adult man with Graves' ophthalmopathy. CDR3s include the opening cysteine and the closing phenylalanine or tryptophan. Each record gives: D gene, V gene, J gene, CDR3 protein. D genes are given only for firm matches.

TRBD1	TRBV25-1	TRBJ1-5	CAWDTGQGPNQPQHF
.	TRBV27	TRBJ2-7	CASSLAIRDYEQYF
.	TRBV6-5	TRBJ2-7	CASSGISGLPYEQYF
.	TRBV19	TRBJ2-5	CASSIALHQETQYF
.	TRBV2	TRBJ1-5	CASSDFGGNQPQHF
TRBD1	TRBV5-1	TRBJ1-2	CASSLAQGDSSGYTF
.	TRBV5-4	TRBJ1-2	CASSLPGDNGYTF
.	TRBV12-3/TRBV12-4	TRBJ1-4	CASSSRTGGTNEKLFF
TRBD1	TRBV11-1	TRBJ2-5	CDSSIGQGAKETQYF
.	TRBV5-1	TRBJ1-6	CASSLGQGGSPLHF
.	TRBV29-1	TRBJ1-2	CSVAAIRGGYTF
.	TRBV11-2	TRBJ1-6	CASSLVGGEVGSPLHF
TRBD2	TRBV7-2	TRBJ2-2	CASSPRERSGELFF
TRBD2	TRBV10-3	TRBJ2-5	CASSPPTSGGFYQETQYF
TRBD1	TRBV15	TRBJ1-2	CATSRDVSASLGTAYGYTF
TRBD1	TRBV5-1	TRBJ2-2	CASSATGSGELFF
TRBD1	TRBV4-1	TRBJ1-6	CASSQETGRNSPLHF
.	TRBV2	TRBJ2-5	CASTGGDETQYF
.	TRBV7-8	TRBJ2-7	CASSLSGTNNGEQYF
TRBD1	TRBV3-1	TRBJ1-2	CASSQNRDRVSGYTF
.	TRBV6-1	TRBJ2-7	CASSRGTEGEQYF
.	TRBV15	TRBJ2-3	CATSLVGDTQYF
.	TRBV29-1	TRBJ2-2	CSVDGQGRTGELFF
TRBD1	TRBV6-5	TRBJ1-2	CASSYADRAQGGYTF
TRBD2	TRBV5-6	TRBJ2-7	CASSGAASGRIEQYF
TRBD2	TRBV20-1	TRBJ2-5	CSASSGLAGDEETQYF
TRBD1	TRBV7-9	TRBJ1-1	CASSLTFRDRGSMNTEAFF
TRBD1	TRBV7-9	TRBJ2-7	CASSLQGAVDLYEQYF
.	TRBV29-1	TRBJ2-6	CSSYSSKGPGANVLTF